This T cell receptor (beta chain) is from a study of vaccination and CD4 T cells after COVID-19. This clonotype occurred a few times. Its specificity is not known. As for treatment: roughly 11-day PBMC culture with coronavirus spike peptide pools or control peptides (ViraFEST assay). Per-well cultures of 1.5 million to 2.5 million PBMCs received around 9.9 IU/ml IL-2 and approximately 9.4 ug/ml peptide pools. The Oncomine TCR Beta short-read assay was applied to DNA of cultured CD4+ T cells. TCRdb re-called the PCR reads through MiXCR, storing one row per CDR3 protein. The table lists roughly 11,000 distinct CDR3 sequences, 44% of them singletons. The TCR was taken from a human donor who had recovered from COVID-19. The sequencing sample was made of CD4+ T cells from blood, cultured in vitro.

Here the CDR3 reads CASSEKNRNTGELFF. The CDR3 nucleotides are TGTGCCAGCAGTGAAAAGAATAGAAACACCGGGGAGCTGTTTTTT. The chain combines TRBV2 with TRBJ2-2, with D uncertain. This CDR3 has 15 amino acids. CDR1 is SNHLY, CDR2 FYNNEI, per germline. V shed 2 bases and J shed 2 bases, with 9 bases lying between them. The full variable domain, in which reference TRBV2 and TRBJ2-2 provide the parts outside the CDR3, is EPEVTQTPSHQVTQMGQEVILRCVPISNHLYFYWYRQILGQKVEFLVSFYNNEISEKSEIFDDQFSVERPDGSNFTLKIRSTKLEDSAMYFCASSEKNRNTGELFFGEGSRLTVL.